Listed here are 7 T cell receptor beta chains from one sample, sequenced in a study of shared clonotypes between healthy human individuals. Here immunoSEQ multiplex PCR was the method, and the copy in TCRdb shows in-frame clones only, minus some. Of more than 200,000 clones in the sample, 50% to 80% are singletons; the top ten hold around 10%. Sequencing was done on a sample of memory CD4+ T cells sorted from blood. The subset: CD45RA-negative fraction. These receptor sequences come from a man aged 25 to 40 in good health.

This sequence joins TRBV27 and TRBJ2-3; TRBD2 might be the D (6 bases). V was clipped by 2 bases and J by 4 bases, with 10 bases between them. This CDR3 is built from 14 residues. Germline CDR1 is MNHEY and CDR2 is SMNVEV (reference sequence). The CDR3 DNA sequence: TGTGCCAGCAGTTTACTCGGGAGCGCAGATACGCAGTATTTT. It is translated as CASSLLGSADTQYF.

This rearrangement joins TRBV7-3 to TRBJ2-1; 9 nucleotides align to TRBD1. The CDR3 has 14 residues. The germline CDR1 and CDR2 sequences are SGHTA and FQGTGA. V was clipped by 4 bases and J by 4 bases; unmatched bases: 2. The CDR3 protein is CASSSTGGYNEQFF. CDR3 in DNA: TGTGCCAGCAGCTCGACAGGGGGATACAATGAGCAGTTCTTC. Based on the CDR3 plus reference TRBV7-3 and TRBJ2-1, the full variable domain is GAGVSQTPSNKVTEKGKYVELRCDPISGHTALYWYRQSLGQGPEFLIYFQGTGAADDSGLPNDRFFAVRPEGSVSTLKIQRTERGDSAVYLCASSSTGGYNEQFFGPGTRLTVL.

A single count supports this clone. V gene TRBV14 combines with J gene TRBJ2-1, with TRBD2 identical over 8 bases. The germline gives CDR1 SGHDN, CDR2 FVKESK. The ends lost 1 base at V and 15 bases at J; junction bases unmatched: 8. This CDR3 region has 13 residues. The CDR3 bases are TGTGCCAGCAGCCAAGGACAACCCGGGACTAGGTTCTTC. Amino acids: CASSQGQPGTRFF.

The chain couples TRBV5-6 to TRBJ2-3; weak D call: TRBD2 (5 bases). Between the trimmed V and J ends, which lost 4 bases and 3 bases, there was a span of 9 bases. This CDR3 is 13 amino acids long. CDR1 SGHDT and CDR2 YYEEEE come from the germline V gene. CDR3 DNA: TGTGCCAGCAGCGCAACTAGGACAGATACGCAGTATTTT. Translated: CASSATRTDTQYF.

The V call is TRBV28, the J call TRBJ2-1; D is possibly TRBD2 (5 bases). V gave up 4 bases and J gave up 7 bases, with 14 bases separating them. Germline V gene sequence: CDR1 MDHEN, CDR2 SYDVKM. CDR3 length: 14 amino acids. CDR3 loop: CASSSPLRGNEQFF. The CDR3 DNA sequence: TGTGCCAGCAGTTCCCCACTTCGAGGGAATGAGCAGTTCTTC. Full variable domain (remainder filled in from reference TRBV28 and TRBJ2-1): DVKVTQSSRYLVKRTGEKVFLECVQDMDHENMFWYRQDPGLGLRLIYFSYDVKMKEKGDIPEGYSVSREKKERFSLILESASTNQTSMYLCASSSPLRGNEQFFGPGTRLTVL.

This clone appeared a few times. One base separates it from a far larger clone, so it is likely a read error. The chain combines TRBV5-1 with TRBJ2-3; perhaps TRBD2 as D (5 bases). CDR3 length equals 14 residues. The germline V and J ends were trimmed by 1 base and 4 bases, with 10 bases remaining between them. In germline, CDR1 is SGHRS, CDR2 YFSETQ. The CDR3 spells CASSLFAGSDTQYF. CDR3 nucleotide sequence: TGCGCCAGCAGCTTGTTTGCGGGCTCAGATACGCAGTATTTT.

The rearrangement joins TRBV29-1 to TRBJ2-1; D not resolved. The germline gives CDR1 SQVTM, CDR2 ANQGSEA. V lost 1 base to trimming and J lost 0 bases, with 19 bases between them. This CDR3 region has 18 residues. CDR3 sequence: CSVEVSHGSLSSYNEQFF. The CDR3 nucleotides are TGCAGCGTTGAAGTGTCTCACGGATCACTAAGCTCCTACAATGAGCAGTTCTTC.